The 12 T cell receptor beta chains given below trace back to one sample, sequenced in a study of T-cell memory formation after mild COVID-19. TCRdb independently ran MiXCR on the 5' RACE reads; one entry per CDR3 protein. The profile covers 200,000 to 300,000 distinct CDR3 sequences, with approximately 15% appearing a single time and 20% to 25% taken by the ten largest. Sequencing was carried out using PBMCs or a T cell subset sorted from them (not recorded which). The receptors stem from a man between 18 and 35 years old who had mild COVID-19 (a few samples of this study predate the infection). Cell type and time point are not known.

This clonotype was counted at least ten times. DNA for the CDR3: TGTGCCAGCAGCGCCGAGAAGCCTGGGGCCCGAATCACAGATACGCAGTATTTT. This encodes CASSAEKPGARITDTQYF. The V gene is TRBV9, the J gene TRBJ2-3, with a weak D call TRBD1 (5 bases). V shed 3 bases and J shed 2 bases, with 22 bases lying between them. Per germline, CDR1 SGDLS and CDR2 YYNGEE. This CDR3 is 18 amino acids long.

The chain links TRBV6-2 or TRBV6-3 to TRBJ2-7, with TRBD1 as a possible D gene (6 bases). The ends were cut back, 6 bases at V and 3 bases at J, with 15 bases in the middle. Germline CDR1 and CDR2: MNHEY and SVGEGT. CDR3 length equals 14 residues. CDR3 nucleotide sequence: TGTGCCAGCAGGGGGGCCGGGACACTCTACGAGCAGTACGTC. Encoded protein: CASRGAGTLYEQYV.

The table lists this clonotype with a few counts. The V and J genes are TRBV7-9 and TRBJ2-5; perhaps TRBD2 as D (5 bases). V dropped 5 bases and J dropped 1 base, with 14 bases sitting between them. The CDR3 is 15 amino acids. Germline V gene sequence: CDR1 SEHNR, CDR2 FQNEAQ (reference sequence). The CDR3 here is CASSPIGGPQETQYF. DNA of the CDR3: TGTGCCAGCAGCCCGATAGGAGGTCCCCAAGAGACCCAGTACTTC.

This clonotype has a handful of counts. CDR3 bases: TGCGCCAGCAGCCAAGACGCAGGGGGCATTTGGGCCGGGGAGCTGTTTTTT. Its protein is CASSQDAGGIWAGELFF. The J gene is TRBJ2-2, the V gene TRBV4-1, with 8 bases that match TRBD1. The V gene end was trimmed by 0 bases and the J gene end by 6 bases; junction bases not matched to a gene: 9. The CDR3 has 17 amino acids. Germline CDR1 MGHRA, CDR2 YSYEKL.

The V gene is TRBV7-2, the J gene TRBJ2-3, with D maybe TRBD2 (5 bases). Trimming pared 7 bases from V and 0 bases from J, leaving 20 bases between. The CDR3 runs to 17 residues. Germline assignment: CDR1 SGHTA and CDR2 FQGNSA. CDR3 residues: CASTVGVGYTSTDTQYF. In DNA form, the CDR3 reads TGTGCCAGCACCGTCGGGGTGGGTTATACTAGCACAGATACGCAGTATTTT.

This clonotype occurred a few times. The chain joins TRBV28 to TRBJ2-7, with 7 bases that match TRBD1. In germline, CDR1 is MDHEN, CDR2 SYDVKM. The CDR3 loop spans 15 amino acids. The chain's CDR3 is CATSARLTGAYEQYV. As DNA, the CDR3 is TGTGCCACCAGTGCGAGGCTCACAGGGGCCTACGAGCAGTACGTC.

This clonotype turned up a few times. The rearrangement uses TRBV6-6 and TRBJ2-4; TRBD1 might be the D (6 bases). V gave up 5 bases and J gave up 6 bases, with 20 bases separating them. Germline-derived CDR1 and CDR2 are MNHNY and SVGAGI (reference sequence). There are 16 residues in the CDR3. The DNA of the CDR3 is TGTGCCAGCAGTCCCACAGGGTTCAATGGGGGAAACATTCAGTACTTC. Its translation: CASSPTGFNGGNIQYF.

The rearrangement uses TRBV6-6 and TRBJ1-1; D is undetermined. The V gene lost 7 bases and the J gene lost 1 base, with 16 bases spanning the gap. CDR3 length equals 15 residues. Germline lookup yields CDR1 MNHNY and CDR2 SVGAGI (reference sequence). CDR3 residues: CASIPDGVGNTEAFF. The DNA of the CDR3 is TGTGCCAGCATCCCGGACGGGGTAGGGAACACTGAAGCTTTCTTT.

The J gene is TRBJ2-3, the V gene TRBV14; TRBD1 matches at 8 bases. Germline V gives CDR1 SGHDN, CDR2 FVKESK. This CDR3 comprises 14 residues. Trimming at V came to 1 base and at J to 7 bases, leaving 4 bases not matched to a gene. The CDR3 nucleotides read TGTGCCAGCAGCCAAGCAGGGGGCGGGAATACGCAGTATTTT. It translates to CASSQAGGGNTQYF.

This clonotype was found many times. The chain uses TRBV5-6 and TRBJ2-3; D possibly uses TRBD1 or TRBD2 (6 bases each). Per germline, CDR1 SGHDT and CDR2 YYEEEE. This CDR3 contains 13 residues. V lost 7 bases to trimming and J lost 6 bases, with 15 bases between them. The CDR3, as DNA: TGTGCCAGCTCCCTAGGGGGGCTGGATACGCAGTATTTT. Its protein is CASSLGGLDTQYF. The variable domain in full, with the rest retrieved from reference TRBV5-6 and TRBJ2-3, is DAGVTQSPTHLIKTRGQQVTLRCSPKSGHDTVSWYQQALGQGPQFIFQYYEEEERQRGNFPDRFSGHQFPNYSSELNVNALLLGDSALYLCASSLGGLDTQYFGPGTRLTVL.

This chain links TRBV10-3 with TRBJ2-1; 7 bases agree with TRBD1. CDR1 and CDR2 from the germline V gene are ENHRY and SYGVKD. The CDR3 is 13 amino acids. The V segment lost 2 bases and the J segment 9 bases; nucleotides outside the gene matches: 4. The CDR3 protein is CAISEAGGSEQFF. CDR3 DNA: TGTGCCATCAGTGAGGCAGGGGGAAGTGAGCAGTTCTTC.

The V and J genes are TRBV20-1 and TRBJ1-5, with 7 bases that match TRBD1. This CDR3 is 13 amino acids long. Per the germline V gene, CDR1 is DFQATT and CDR2 is SNEGSKA (reference sequence). V shed 1 base and J 4 bases; nucleotides not matched to a gene: 1. As DNA, the CDR3 is TGCAGTGCTAGAGGGGACAGAAATCAGCCCCAGCATTTT. This sequence encodes CSARGDRNQPQHF.